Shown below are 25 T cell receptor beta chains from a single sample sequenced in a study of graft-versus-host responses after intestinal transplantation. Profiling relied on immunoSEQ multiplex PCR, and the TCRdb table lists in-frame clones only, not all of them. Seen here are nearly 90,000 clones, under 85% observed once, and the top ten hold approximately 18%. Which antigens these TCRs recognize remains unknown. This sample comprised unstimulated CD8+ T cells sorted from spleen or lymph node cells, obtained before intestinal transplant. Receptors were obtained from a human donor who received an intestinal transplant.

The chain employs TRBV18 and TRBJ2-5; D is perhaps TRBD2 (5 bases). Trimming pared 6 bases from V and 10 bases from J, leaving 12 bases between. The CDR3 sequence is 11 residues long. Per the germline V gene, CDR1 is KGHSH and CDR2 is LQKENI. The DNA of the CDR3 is TGTGCCAGCTCGGCCAGAGAGGGCCAGTACTTC. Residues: CASSAREGQYF. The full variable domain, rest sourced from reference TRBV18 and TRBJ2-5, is NAGVMQNPRHLVRRRGQEARLRCSPMKGHSHVYWYRQLPEEGLKFMVYLQKENIIDESGMPKERFSAEFPKEGPSILRIQQVVRGDSAAYFCASSAREGQYFGPGTRLLVL.

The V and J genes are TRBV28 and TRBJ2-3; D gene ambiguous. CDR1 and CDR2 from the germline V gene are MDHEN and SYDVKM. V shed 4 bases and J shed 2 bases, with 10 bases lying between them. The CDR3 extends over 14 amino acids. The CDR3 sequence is CASSCEDLTDTQYF. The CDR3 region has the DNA TGTGCCAGCAGTTGTGAGGACCTCACAGATACGCAGTATTTT. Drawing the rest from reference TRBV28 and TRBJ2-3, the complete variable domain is DVKVTQSSRYLVKRTGEKVFLECVQDMDHENMFWYRQDPGLGLRLIYFSYDVKMKEKGDIPEGYSVSREKKERFSLILESASTNQTSMYLCASSCEDLTDTQYFGPGTRLTVL.

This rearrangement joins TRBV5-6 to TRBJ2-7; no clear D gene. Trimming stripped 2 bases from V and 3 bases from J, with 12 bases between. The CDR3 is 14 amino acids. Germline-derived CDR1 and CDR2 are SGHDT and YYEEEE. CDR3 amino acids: CASSLGRMHYEQYF. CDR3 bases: TGTGCCAGCAGCTTAGGCAGGATGCACTACGAGCAGTACTTC. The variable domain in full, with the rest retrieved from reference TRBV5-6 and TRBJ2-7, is DAGVTQSPTHLIKTRGQQVTLRCSPKSGHDTVSWYQQALGQGPQFIFQYYEEEERQRGNFPDRFSGHQFPNYSSELNVNALLLGDSALYLCASSLGRMHYEQYFGPGTRLTVT.

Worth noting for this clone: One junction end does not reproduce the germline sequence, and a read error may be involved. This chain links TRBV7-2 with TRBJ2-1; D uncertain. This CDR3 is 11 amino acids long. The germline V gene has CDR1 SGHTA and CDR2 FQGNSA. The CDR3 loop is CASSEDHLELF. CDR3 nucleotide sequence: TGTGCCAGCAGCGAGGACCATCTGGAGCTCTTC.

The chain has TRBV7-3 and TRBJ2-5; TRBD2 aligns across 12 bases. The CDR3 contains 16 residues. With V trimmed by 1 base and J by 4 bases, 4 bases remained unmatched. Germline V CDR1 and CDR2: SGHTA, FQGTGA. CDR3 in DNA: TGTGCCAGCAGCTTAAGCGCTAGCGGGGGGGTAGAGACCCAGTACTTC. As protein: CASSLSASGGVETQYF.

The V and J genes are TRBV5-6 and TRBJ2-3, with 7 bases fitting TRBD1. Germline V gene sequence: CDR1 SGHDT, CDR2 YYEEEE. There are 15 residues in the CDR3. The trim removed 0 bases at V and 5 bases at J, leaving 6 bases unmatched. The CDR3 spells CASSLAGGKLDTQYF. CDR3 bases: TGTGCCAGCAGCTTGGCAGGGGGTAAATTAGATACGCAGTATTTT.

The CDR3 protein is CASSLRWGFYGYTF. CDR3 coding DNA: TGTGCCAGCAGTTTACGGTGGGGCTTCTATGGCTACACCTTC. The chain combines TRBV27 with TRBJ1-2, with D perhaps TRBD1 (5 bases). The CDR3 has 14 amino acids. Germline CDR1 is MNHEY and CDR2 is SMNVEV (reference sequence). Trimming pared 2 bases from V and 4 bases from J, leaving 11 bases between.

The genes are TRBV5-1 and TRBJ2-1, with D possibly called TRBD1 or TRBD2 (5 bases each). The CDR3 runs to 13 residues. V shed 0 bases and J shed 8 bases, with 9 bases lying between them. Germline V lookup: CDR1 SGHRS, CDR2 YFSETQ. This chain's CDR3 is CASSLVRDHEQFF. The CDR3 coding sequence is TGCGCCAGCAGCTTGGTCCGGGACCATGAGCAGTTCTTC.

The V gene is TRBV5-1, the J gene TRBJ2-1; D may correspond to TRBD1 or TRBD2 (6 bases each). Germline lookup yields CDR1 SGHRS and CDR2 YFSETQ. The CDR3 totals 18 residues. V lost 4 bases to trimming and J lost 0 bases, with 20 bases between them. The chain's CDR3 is CASSLYGGGVPSYNEQFF. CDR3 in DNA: TGCGCCAGCAGCCTCTATGGAGGGGGAGTCCCCTCCTACAATGAGCAGTTCTTC.

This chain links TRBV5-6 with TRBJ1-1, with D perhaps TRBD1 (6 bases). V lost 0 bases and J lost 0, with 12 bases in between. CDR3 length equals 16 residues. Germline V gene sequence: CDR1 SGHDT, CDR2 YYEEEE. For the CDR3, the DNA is TGTGCCAGCAGCTTGGGTGCTTGGACAGTGAACACTGAAGCTTTCTTT. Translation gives CASSLGAWTVNTEAFF.

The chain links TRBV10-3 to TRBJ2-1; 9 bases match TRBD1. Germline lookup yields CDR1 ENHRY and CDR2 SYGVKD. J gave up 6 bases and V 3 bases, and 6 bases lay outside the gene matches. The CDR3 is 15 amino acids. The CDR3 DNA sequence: TGTGCCATCAGTGACCCAGACAGGGGGGGCAATGAGCAGTTCTTC. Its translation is CAISDPDRGGNEQFF.

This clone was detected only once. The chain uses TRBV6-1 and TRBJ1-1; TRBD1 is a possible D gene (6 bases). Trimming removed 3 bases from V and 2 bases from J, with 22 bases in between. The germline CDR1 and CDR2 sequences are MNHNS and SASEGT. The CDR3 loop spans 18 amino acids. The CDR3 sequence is CASSERWRTAKVNTEAFF. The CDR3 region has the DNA TGTGCCAGCAGTGAGAGGTGGCGGACAGCAAAGGTTAACACTGAAGCTTTCTTT.

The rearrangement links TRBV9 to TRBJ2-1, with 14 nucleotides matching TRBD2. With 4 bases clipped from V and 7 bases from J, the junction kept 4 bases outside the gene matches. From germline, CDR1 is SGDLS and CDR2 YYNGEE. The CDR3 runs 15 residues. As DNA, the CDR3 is TGTGCCAGCAGCTTCGGGACTAGCGGGAGTAATGAGCAGTTCTTC. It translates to CASSFGTSGSNEQFF.

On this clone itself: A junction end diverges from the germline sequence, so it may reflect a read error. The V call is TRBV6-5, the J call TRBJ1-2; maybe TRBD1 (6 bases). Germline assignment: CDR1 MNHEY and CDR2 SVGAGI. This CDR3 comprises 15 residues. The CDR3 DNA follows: TGTGCCAGCAGTGACTCGGGACACTTTAACTATGGCTACACCTTC. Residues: CASSDSGHFNYGYTF.

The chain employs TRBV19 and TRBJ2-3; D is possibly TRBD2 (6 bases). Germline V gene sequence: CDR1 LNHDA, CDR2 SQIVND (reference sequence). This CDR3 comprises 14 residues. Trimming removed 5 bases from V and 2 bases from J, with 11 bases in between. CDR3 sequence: CASSQAGFTDTQYF. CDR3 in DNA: TGTGCCAGTAGTCAAGCGGGTTTCACAGATACGCAGTATTTT.

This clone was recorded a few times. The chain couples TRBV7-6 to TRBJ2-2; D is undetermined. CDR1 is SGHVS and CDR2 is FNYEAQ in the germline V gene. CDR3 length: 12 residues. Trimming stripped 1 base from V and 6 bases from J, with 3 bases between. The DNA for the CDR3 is TGTGCCAGCAGCTTAGGCGCCGGGGAGCTGTTTTTT. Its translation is CASSLGAGELFF.

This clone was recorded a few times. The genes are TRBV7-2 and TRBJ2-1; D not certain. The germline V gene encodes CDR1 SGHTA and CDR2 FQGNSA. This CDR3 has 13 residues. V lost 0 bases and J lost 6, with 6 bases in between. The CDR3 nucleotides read TGTGCCAGCAGCTTAGCCCTCGGCAATGAGCAGTTCTTC. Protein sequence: CASSLALGNEQFF.

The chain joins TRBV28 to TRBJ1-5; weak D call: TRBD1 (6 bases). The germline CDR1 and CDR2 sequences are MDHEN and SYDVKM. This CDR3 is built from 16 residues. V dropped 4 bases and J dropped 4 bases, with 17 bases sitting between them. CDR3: CASSSPDSLGNQPQHF. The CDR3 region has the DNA TGTGCCAGCAGTTCCCCGGACAGCCTCGGGAATCAGCCCCAGCATTTT. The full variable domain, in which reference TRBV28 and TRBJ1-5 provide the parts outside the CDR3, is DVKVTQSSRYLVKRTGEKVFLECVQDMDHENMFWYRQDPGLGLRLIYFSYDVKMKEKGDIPEGYSVSREKKERFSLILESASTNQTSMYLCASSSPDSLGNQPQHFGDGTRLSIL.

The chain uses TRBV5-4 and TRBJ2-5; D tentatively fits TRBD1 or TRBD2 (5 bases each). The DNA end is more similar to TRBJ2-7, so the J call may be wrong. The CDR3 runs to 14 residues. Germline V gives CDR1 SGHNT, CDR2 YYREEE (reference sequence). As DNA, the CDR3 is TGTGCCAGCGGCCCGGGGCCAAGGGTCTCCGAGCAGTACTTC. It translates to CASGPGPRVSEQYF.

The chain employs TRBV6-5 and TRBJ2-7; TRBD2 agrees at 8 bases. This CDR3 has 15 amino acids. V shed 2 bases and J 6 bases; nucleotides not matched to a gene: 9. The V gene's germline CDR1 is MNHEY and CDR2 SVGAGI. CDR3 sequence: CASSYGREGQVEQYF. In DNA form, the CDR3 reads TGTGCCAGCAGTTACGGCCGGGAGGGGCAGGTCGAGCAGTACTTC.

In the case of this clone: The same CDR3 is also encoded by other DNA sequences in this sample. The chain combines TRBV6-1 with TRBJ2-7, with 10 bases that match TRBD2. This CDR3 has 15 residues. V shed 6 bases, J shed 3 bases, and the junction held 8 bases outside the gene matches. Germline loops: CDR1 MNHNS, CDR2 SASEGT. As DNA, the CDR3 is TGTGCCAGCAGAACTACTAGCGGGATAGACTACGAGCAGTACTTC. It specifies CASRTTSGIDYEQYF.

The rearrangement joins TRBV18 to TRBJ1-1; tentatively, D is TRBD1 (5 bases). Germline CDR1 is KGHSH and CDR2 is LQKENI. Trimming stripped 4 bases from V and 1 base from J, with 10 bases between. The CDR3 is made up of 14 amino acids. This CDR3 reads CASSLSGENTEAFF. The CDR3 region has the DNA TGTGCCAGCTCACTTTCGGGGGAGAACACTGAAGCTTTCTTT.

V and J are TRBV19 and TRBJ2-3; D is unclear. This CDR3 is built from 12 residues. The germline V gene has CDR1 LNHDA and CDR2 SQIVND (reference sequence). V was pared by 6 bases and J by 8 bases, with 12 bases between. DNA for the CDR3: TGTGCCAGTAGCGGTCGGCTGGTTACGCAGTATTTT. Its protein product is CASSGRLVTQYF.

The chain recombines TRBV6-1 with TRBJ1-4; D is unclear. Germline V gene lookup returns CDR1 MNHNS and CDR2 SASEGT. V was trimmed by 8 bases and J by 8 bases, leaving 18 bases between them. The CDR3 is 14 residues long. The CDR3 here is CASATRSNREKLFF. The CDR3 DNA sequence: TGTGCCAGCGCGACCCGATCCAACCGCGAAAAACTGTTTTTT.

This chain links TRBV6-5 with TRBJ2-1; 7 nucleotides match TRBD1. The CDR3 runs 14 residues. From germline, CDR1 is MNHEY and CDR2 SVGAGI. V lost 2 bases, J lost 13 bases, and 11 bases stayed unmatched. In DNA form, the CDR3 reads TGTGCCAGCAGTTACACTAATGGACAGGATGTACAGTTCTTC. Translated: CASSYTNGQDVQFF.